This T cell receptor beta chain stems from a study of T cell repertoires in cytomegalovirus infection. Across the whole study: Both a matching HLA type and CMV infection were indicated by public TCR beta signatures.

Losses at the gene ends were 4 bases for V and 7 bases for J; bases not matched to a gene: 1. The CDR3 has 14 amino acids. Per germline, CDR1 SGHTA and CDR2 FQGNSA. One entry per CDR3 protein results from TCRdb running MiXCR on the reads. Among about half a million distinct CDR3 sequences listed, under 55% were seen once. Study-wide results and caveats: There were HLA-C-restricted CMV-specific TCR beta clonotypes dominating the ex vivo response. Summed public TCR beta family frequency identified CMV carriers bearing the relevant HLA.

With regard to this clonotype: Its target is unknown.

V usage is TRBV7-2 and J usage is TRBJ2-2; TRBD2 matches at 12 bases. The sequence derives from a human donor in good health (CMV status not recorded). Some clones in this sample may be carry-over from other donors' samples. The input for sequencing was cultured PBMCs, taken from culture after CMV antigen stimulation. For the CDR3, the DNA is TGTGCCAGCAGCTGGACTAGCGGGGACGGGGAGCTGTTTTTT. Translation gives CASSWTSGDGELFF.